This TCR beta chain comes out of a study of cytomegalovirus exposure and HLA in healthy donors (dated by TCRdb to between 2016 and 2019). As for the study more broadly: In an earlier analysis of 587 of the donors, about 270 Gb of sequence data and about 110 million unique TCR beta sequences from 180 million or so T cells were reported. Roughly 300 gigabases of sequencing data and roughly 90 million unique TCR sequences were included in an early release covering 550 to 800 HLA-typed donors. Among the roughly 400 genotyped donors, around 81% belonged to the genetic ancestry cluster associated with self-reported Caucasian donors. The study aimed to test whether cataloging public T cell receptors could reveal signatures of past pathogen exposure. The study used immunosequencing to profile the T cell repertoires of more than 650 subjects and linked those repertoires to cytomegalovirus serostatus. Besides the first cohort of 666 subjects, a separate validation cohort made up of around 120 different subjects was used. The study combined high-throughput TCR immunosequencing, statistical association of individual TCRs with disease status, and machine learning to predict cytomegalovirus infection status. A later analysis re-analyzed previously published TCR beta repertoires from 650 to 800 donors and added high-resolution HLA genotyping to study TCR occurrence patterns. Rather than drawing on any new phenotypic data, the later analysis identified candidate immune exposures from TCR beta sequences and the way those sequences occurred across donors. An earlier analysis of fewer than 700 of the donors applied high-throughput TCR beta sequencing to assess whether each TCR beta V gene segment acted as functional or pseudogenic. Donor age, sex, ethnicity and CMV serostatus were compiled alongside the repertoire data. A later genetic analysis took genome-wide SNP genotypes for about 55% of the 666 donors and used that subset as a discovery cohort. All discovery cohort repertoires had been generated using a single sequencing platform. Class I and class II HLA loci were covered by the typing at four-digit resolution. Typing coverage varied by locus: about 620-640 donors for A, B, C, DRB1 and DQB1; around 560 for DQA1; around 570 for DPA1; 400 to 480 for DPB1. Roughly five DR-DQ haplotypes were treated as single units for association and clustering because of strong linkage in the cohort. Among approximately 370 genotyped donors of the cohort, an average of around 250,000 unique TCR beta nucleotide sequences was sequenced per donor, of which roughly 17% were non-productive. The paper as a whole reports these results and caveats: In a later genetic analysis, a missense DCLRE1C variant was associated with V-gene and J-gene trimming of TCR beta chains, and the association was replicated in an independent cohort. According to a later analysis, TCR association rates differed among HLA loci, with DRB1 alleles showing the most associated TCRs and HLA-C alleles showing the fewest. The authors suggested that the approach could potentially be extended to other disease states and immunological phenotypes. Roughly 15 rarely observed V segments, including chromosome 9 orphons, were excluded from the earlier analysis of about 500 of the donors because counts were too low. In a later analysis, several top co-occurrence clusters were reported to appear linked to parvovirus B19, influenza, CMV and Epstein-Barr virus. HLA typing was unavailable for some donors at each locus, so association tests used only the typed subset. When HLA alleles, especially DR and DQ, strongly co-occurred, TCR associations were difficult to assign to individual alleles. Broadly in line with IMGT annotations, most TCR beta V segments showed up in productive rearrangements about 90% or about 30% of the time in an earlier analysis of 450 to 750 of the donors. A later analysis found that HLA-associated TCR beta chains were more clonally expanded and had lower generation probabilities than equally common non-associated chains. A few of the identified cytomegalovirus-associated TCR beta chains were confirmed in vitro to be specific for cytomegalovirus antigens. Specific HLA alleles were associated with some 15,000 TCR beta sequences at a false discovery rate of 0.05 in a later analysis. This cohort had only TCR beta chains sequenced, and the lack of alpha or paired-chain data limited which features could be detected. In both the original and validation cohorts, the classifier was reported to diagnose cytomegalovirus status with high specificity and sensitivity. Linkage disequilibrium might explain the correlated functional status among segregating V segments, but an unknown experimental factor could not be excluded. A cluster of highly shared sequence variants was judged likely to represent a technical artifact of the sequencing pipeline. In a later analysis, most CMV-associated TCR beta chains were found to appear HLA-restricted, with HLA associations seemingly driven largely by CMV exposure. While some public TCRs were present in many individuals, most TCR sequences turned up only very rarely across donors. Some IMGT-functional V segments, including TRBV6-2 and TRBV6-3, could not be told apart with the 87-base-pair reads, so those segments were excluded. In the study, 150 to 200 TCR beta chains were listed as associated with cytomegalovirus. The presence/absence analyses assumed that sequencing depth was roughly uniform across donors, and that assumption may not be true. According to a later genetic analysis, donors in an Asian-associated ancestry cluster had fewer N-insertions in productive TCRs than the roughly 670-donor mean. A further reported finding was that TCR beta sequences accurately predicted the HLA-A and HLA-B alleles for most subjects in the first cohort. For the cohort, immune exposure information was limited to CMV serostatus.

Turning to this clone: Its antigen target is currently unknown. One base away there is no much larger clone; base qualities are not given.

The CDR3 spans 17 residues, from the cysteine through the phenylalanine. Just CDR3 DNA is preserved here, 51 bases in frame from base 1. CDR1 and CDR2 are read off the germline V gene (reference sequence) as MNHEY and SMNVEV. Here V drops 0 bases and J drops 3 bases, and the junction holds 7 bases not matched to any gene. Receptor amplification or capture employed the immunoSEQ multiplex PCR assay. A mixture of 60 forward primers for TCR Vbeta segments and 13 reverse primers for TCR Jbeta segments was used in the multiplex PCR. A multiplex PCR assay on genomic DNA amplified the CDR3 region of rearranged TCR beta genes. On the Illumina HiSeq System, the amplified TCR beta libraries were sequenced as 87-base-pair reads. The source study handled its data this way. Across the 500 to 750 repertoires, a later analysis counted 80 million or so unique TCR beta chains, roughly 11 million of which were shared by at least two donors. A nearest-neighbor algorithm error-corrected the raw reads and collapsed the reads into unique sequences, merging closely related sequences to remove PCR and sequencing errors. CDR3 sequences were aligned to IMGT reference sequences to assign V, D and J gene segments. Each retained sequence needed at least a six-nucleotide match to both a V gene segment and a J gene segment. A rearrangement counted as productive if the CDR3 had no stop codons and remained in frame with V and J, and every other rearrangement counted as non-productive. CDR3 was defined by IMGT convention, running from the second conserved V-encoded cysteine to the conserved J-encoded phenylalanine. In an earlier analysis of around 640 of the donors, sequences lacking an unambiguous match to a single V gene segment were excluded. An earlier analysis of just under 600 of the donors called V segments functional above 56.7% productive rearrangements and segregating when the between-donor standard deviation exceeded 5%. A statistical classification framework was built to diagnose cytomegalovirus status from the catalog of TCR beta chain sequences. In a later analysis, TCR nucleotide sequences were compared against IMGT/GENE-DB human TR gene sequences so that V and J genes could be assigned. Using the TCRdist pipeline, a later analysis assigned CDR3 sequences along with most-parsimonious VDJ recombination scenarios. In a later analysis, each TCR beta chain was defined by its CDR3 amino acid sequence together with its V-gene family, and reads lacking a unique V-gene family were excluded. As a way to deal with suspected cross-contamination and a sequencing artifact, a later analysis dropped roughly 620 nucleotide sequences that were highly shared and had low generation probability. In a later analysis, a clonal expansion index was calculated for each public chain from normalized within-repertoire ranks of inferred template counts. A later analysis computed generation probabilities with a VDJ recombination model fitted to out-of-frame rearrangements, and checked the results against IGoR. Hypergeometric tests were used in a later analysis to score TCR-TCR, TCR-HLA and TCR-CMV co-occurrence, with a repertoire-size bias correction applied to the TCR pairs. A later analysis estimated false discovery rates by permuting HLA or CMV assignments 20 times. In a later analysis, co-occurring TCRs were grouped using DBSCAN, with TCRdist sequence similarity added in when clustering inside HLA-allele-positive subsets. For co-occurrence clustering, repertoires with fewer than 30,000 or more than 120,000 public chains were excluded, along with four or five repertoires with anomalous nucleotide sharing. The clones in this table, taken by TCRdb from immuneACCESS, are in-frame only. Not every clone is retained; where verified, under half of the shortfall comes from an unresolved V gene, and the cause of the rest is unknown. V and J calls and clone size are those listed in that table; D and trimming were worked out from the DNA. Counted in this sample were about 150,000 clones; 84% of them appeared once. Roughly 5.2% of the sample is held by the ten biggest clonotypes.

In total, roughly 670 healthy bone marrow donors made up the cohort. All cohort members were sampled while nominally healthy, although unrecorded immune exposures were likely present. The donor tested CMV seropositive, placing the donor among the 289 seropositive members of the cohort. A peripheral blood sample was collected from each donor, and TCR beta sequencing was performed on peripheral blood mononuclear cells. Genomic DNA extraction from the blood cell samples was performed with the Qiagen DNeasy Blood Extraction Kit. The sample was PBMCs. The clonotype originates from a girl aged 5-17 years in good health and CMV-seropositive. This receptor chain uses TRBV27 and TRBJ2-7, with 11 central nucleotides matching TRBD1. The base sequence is TGTGCCAGCAGTTTATCTGTGCGGACAGGGGGCTACTACGAGCAGTACTTC. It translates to CASSLSVRTGGYYEQYF.